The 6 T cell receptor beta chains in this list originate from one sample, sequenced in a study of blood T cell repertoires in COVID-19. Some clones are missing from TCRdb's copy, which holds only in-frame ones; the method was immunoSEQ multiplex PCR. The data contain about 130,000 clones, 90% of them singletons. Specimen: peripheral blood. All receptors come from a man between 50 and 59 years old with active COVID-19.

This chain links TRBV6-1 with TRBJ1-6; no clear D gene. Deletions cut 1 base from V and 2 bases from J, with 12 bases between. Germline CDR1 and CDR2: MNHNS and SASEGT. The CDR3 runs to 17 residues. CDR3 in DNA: TGTGCCAGCAGTGAAGATCACTTCGGAGCCTATAATTCACCCCTCCACTTT. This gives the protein CASSEDHFGAYNSPLHF.

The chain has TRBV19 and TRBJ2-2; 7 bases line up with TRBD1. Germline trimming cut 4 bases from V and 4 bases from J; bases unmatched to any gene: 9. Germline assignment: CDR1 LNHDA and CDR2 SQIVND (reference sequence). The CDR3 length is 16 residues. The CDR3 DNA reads TGTGCCAGTAGTAGCCCTACAGGGGCGATCACCGGGGAGCTGTTTTTT. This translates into CASSSPTGAITGELFF.

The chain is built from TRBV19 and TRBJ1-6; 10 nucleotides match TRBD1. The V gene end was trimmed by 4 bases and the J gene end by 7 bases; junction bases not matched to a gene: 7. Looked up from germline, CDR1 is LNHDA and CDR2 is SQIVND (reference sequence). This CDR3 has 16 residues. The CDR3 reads CASSTRQGALNSPLHF. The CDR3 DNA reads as TGTGCCAGTAGTACCCGACAGGGGGCCTTAAATTCACCCCTCCACTTT.

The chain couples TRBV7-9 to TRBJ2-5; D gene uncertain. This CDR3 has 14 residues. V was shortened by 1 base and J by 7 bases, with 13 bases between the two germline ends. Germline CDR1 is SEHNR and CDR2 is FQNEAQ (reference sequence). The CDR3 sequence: CASSLGADLRTQYF. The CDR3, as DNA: TGTGCCAGCAGCTTAGGCGCGGATTTGAGGACCCAGTACTTC.

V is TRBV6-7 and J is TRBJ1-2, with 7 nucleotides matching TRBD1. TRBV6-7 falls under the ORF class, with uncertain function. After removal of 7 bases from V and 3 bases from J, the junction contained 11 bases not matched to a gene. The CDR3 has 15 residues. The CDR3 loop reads CASTNLQGKDYGYTF. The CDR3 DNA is TGTGCCAGCACCAACCTACAGGGGAAAGACTATGGCTACACCTTC.

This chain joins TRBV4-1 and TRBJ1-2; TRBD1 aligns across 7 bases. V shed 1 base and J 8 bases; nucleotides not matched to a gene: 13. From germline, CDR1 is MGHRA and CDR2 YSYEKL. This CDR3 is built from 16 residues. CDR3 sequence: CASSQVGSGTDAGYTF. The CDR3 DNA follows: TGCGCCAGCAGCCAAGTAGGTAGCGGGACAGATGCCGGCTACACCTTC.